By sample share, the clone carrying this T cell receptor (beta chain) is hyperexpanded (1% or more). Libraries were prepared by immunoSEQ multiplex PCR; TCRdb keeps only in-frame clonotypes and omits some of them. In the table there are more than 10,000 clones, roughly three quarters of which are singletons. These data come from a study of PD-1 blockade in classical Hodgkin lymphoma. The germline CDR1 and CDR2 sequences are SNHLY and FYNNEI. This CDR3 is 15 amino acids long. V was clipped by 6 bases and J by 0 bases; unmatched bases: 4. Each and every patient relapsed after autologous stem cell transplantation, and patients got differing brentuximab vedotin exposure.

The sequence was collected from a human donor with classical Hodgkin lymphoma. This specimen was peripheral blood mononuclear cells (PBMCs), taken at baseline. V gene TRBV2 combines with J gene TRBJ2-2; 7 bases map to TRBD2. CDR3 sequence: CASRVAGANTGELFF. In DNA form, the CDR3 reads TGTGCCAGCAGGGTCGCGGGGGCGAACACCGGGGAGCTGTTTTTT. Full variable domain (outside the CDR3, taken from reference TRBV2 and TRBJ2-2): EPEVTQTPSHQVTQMGQEVILRCVPISNHLYFYWYRQILGQKVEFLVSFYNNEISEKSEIFDDQFSVERPDGSNFTLKIRSTKLEDSAMYFCASRVAGANTGELFFGEGSRLTVL.